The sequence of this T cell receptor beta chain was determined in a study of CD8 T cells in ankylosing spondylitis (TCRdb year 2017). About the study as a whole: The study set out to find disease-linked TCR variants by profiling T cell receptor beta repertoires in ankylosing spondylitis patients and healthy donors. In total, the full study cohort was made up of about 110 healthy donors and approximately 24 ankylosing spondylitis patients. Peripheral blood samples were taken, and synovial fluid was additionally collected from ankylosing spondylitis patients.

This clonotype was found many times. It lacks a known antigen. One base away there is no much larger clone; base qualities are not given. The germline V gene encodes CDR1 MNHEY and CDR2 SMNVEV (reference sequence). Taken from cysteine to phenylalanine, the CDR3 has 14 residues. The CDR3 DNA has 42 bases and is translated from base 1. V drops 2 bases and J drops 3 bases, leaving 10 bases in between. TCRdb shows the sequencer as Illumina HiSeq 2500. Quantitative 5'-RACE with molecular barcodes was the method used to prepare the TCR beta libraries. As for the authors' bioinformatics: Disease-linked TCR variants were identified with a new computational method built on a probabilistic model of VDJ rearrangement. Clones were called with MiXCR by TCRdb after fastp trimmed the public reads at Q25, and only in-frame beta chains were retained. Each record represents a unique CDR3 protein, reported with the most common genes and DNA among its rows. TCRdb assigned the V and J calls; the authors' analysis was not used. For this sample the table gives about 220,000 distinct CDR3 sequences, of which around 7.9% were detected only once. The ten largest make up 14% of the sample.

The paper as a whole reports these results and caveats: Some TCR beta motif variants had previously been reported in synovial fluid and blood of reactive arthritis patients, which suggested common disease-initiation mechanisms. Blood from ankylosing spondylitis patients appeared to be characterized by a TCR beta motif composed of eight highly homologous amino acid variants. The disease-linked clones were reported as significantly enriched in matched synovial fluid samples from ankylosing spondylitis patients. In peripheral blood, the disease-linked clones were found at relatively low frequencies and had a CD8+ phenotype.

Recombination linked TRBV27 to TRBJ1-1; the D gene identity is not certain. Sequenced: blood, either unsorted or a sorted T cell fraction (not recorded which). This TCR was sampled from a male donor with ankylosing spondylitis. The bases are TGTGCCAGCAGTTTAAACCGGATTTACACTGAAGCTTTCTTT. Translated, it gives CASSLNRIYTEAFF.